These T cell receptor beta chains were read from a single sample in a study of T cell responses to AZD1222 COVID-19 vaccine. TCRdb's copy holds only in-frame clones and misses some; the assay was immunoSEQ multiplex PCR. The sample lists around 96,000 clones; approximately 90% were seen once. Sequencing was performed on peripheral blood, taken 28 days after the second AZD1222 dose. All receptors derive from an adult who received the AZD1222 COVID-19 vaccine. CDR3s include the opening cysteine and the closing phenylalanine or tryptophan. The order of the fields is D gene, clone size, V gene, J gene, CDR3 protein, CDR3 DNA. The D gene is left open where the match is weak. Size is omitted from some rows. Given values are once, few, many or a class for expanded clones.

>-|-|TRBV27|TRBJ1-1
CASSLLGNVVFF
TGTGCCAGCAGTTTATTGGGGAACGTGGTTTTCTTT
>TRBD2|-|TRBV15|TRBJ2-4
CATSRSSGRAHEAQYF
TGTGCCACCAGCAGGTCTAGCGGGAGGGCCCACGAGGCTCAGTACTTC
>TRBD2|-|TRBV5-1|TRBJ2-3
CASSLGSGRGSTDTQYF
TGCGCCAGCAGCTTGGGATCCGGGAGGGGATCCACAGATACGCAGTATTTT
>-|-|TRBV9|TRBJ1-2
CASSVAGGGQSNYGYTF
TGTGCCAGCAGCGTAGCGGGTGGGGGACAATCTAACTATGGCTACACCTTC
>-|-|TRBV28|TRBJ1-2
CASSGGGSHYGYTF
TGTGCCAGCAGCGGCGGGGGCAGTCACTATGGCTACACCTTC
>-|-|TRBV6-5|TRBJ1-1
CASSYREGYTEAFF
TGTGCCAGCAGTTACCGGGAGGGGTACACTGAAGCTTTCTTT
>-|-|TRBV18|TRBJ2-3
CASSPWTDTQYF
TGTGCCAGCTCACCATGGACAGATACGCAGTATTTT
>-|-|TRBV7-2|TRBJ1-1
CASREVYHLAEAFF
TGTGCCAGCAGAGAGGTTTATCATCTTGCTGAAGCTTTCTTT
>-|medium-sized|TRBV5-1|TRBJ1-5
CASSPSAGVNQPQHF
TGCGCCAGCAGCCCGTCGGCAGGGGTGAATCAGCCCCAGCATTTT
>TRBD2|-|TRBV6-2/TRBV6-3|TRBJ2-3
CASSYSAAGGPITDTQYF
TGTGCCAGCAGTTACTCGGCTGCGGGAGGCCCGATCACAGATACGCAGTATTTT
>TRBD1|-|TRBV5-4|TRBJ2-2
CASTDRALWTGELFF
TGTGCCAGCACCGACAGGGCCCTATGGACCGGGGAGCTGTTTTTT
>-|-|TRBV28|TRBJ1-5
CASSPSGVGNQPQHF
TGTGCCAGCAGTCCCTCGGGGGTGGGCAATCAGCCCCAGCATTTT
>TRBD2|once|TRBV27|TRBJ2-3
CASSWGGSASRRGGTDTQYF
TGTGCCAGCAGTTGGGGGGGTTCGGCTAGTCGGCGGGGTGGCACAGATACGCAGTATTTT
>TRBD2|-|TRBV24-1|TRBJ2-1
CATSDFISGSTNEQFF
TGTGCCACCAGTGATTTTATTAGCGGGAGTACCAATGAGCAGTTCTTC
>-|-|TRBV5-6|TRBJ1-1
CASTLTENTEAFF
TGTGCCAGCACTCTAACGGAGAACACTGAAGCTTTCTTT
>-|-|TRBV7-9|TRBJ2-6
CASSRVKGWGSGANVLTF
TGTGCCAGCAGCAGGGTTAAAGGTTGGGGCTCTGGGGCCAACGTCCTGACTTTC
>-|-|TRBV28|TRBJ1-4
CASSLLTRGYLRAEGEKLFF
TGTGCCAGCAGTTTACTAACTCGTGGATACTTGAGGGCGGAGGGGGAAAAACTGTTTTTT
>TRBD1|-|TRBV23-1|TRBJ2-7
CASSQGDRGTVAYEQYF
TGCGCCAGCAGTCAAGGGGATAGAGGGACAGTGGCCTACGAGCAGTACTTC
>-|-|TRBV11-3|TRBJ2-1
CASSRDMGYNEQFF
TGTGCCAGCAGCCGAGACATGGGATACAATGAGCAGTTCTTC
>-|-|TRBV9|TRBJ2-1
CASSGLGEQFF
TGTGCCAGCAGCGGGCTGGGGGAGCAGTTCTTC
>TRBD2|-|TRBV7-9|TRBJ2-7
CASSLGTSGSSYEQYF
TGTGCCAGCAGCTTAGGGACTAGCGGGAGTTCCTACGAGCAGTACTTC
>-|-|TRBV2|TRBJ1-1
CASSDGRNTEAFF
TGTGCCAGCAGTGATGGCAGGAACACTGAAGCTTTCTTT
>-|-|TRBV18|TRBJ1-2
CASSPDQYGYTF
TGTGCCAGCTCACCCGACCAGTATGGCTACACCTTC
>TRBD2|-|TRBV18|TRBJ2-7
CASSPGGGRQYEQYF
TGTGCCAGCTCACCAGGGGGCGGGAGGCAGTACGAGCAGTACTTC
>-|-|TRBV5-4|TRBJ2-5
CASSLLVGGGQETQYF
TGTGCCAGCAGCCTATTGGTAGGGGGGGGTCAAGAGACCCAGTACTTC
>TRBD2|-|TRBV29-1|TRBJ2-5
CSGLRGARGYQETQYF
TGCAGCGGCCTGCGGGGGGCCCGTGGGTACCAAGAGACCCAGTACTTC